What follows is one T cell receptor (beta chain) and its context. The sample comes from a study of PD-1 blockade in classical Hodgkin lymphoma. V lost 1 base and J lost 2; bases outside the gene matches: 10. The V gene's germline CDR1 is SGHAT and CDR2 FQNNGV. The CDR3 consists of 18 residues. Clones were read by immunoSEQ multiplex PCR, and TCRdb kept only the in-frame ones, dropping some. The sample contains about 29,000 clones, 80% to 90% of which appear only once. Relapse after autologous stem cell transplantation occurred in every patient, and brentuximab vedotin exposure varied. From thawed PBMCs, CD8+ T cells were isolated by magnetic negative selection.

This chain joins TRBV11-2 and TRBJ2-3; 9 nucleotides line up with TRBD2. This TCR came from a human donor with classical Hodgkin lymphoma. The sample was CD8+ T cells from blood, taken at baseline. The CDR3 sequence: CASSLGPAGGGYTDTQYF. CDR3 sequence (DNA): TGTGCCAGCAGCTTAGGACCCGCGGGAGGGGGGTACACAGATACGCAGTATTTT.